The rows below give T cell receptor beta chains drawn from one sample of a study of cytomegalovirus exposure and HLA in healthy donors. Clones were sequenced by immunoSEQ multiplex PCR, and TCRdb holds only the in-frame ones, with some missing. This table has fewer than 40,000 clones, 65% to 70% appearing once. The sequencing input was PBMCs. These TCRs come from a man aged 35 to 55 in good health and CMV-seropositive. Each CDR3 is given with its conserved first and last residue. The D gene is left open where the match is weak. Part of the rows lack a size; the others show once, few, many or a class for expanded clones.

abundance	v_gene	j_gene	d_gene	CDR3nt	CDR3aa
-	TRBV29-1	TRBJ2-5	-	TGCAGCGTTAGGTCAGGGGAAGAGACCCAGTACTTC	CSVRSGEETQYF
-	TRBV5-1	TRBJ2-7	-	TGCGCCAGCAGCTTGGGACAGGTTGCTACCTACGAGCAGTACTTC	CASSLGQVATYEQYF
few	TRBV19	TRBJ2-1	TRBD2	TGTGCCAGTAGTCCGATACGGGGGGAGGGGCAGTTCTTC	CASSPIRGEGQFF
-	TRBV5-4	TRBJ2-3	TRBD2	TGTGCCAGCAGCCTAAGGGACTATTTGACAGATACGCAGTATTTT	CASSLRDYLTDTQYF
-	TRBV29-1	TRBJ2-5	-	TGCAGCGTACTAGGACAGTTAGAGACCCAGTACTTC	CSVLGQLETQYF
few	TRBV7-8	TRBJ1-5	-	TGTGCCAGCAGCCTTGGGTCATACCAGGGGTACAATCAGCCCCAGCATTTT	CASSLGSYQGYNQPQHF
once	TRBV27	TRBJ1-4	-	TGTGCCAGCAGTCCTACAGGAGTTGCAACTAATGAAAAACTGTTTTTT	CASSPTGVATNEKLFF
few	TRBV6-1	TRBJ2-5	-	TGTGCCAGCAGTTTGGTCGGAGAGACCCAGTACTTC	CASSLVGETQYF
-	TRBV9	TRBJ2-1	TRBD2	TGTGCCAGCAGCTTCGGGGGGGACGACAATGAGCAGTTCTTC	CASSFGGDDNEQFF
-	TRBV28	TRBJ2-7	-	TGTGCCAGCGTCCCTCCGTTCGGGGGCTCCTACGAGCAGTACTTC	CASVPPFGGSYEQYF
-	TRBV2	TRBJ1-3	-	TGTGCCAGCAGTGAAGTCAGGATTTTCTCTGGAAACACCATATATTTT	CASSEVRIFSGNTIYF
-	TRBV27	TRBJ1-5	-	TGTGCCAGCAGTTTAGGAGGGGCCGACCTCCATTTT	CASSLGGADLHF
-	TRBV6-5	TRBJ2-3	-	TGTGCCAGCAGTTACAGGAGAAGCACAGATACGCAGTATTTT	CASSYRRSTDTQYF
once	TRBV4-2	TRBJ2-3	TRBD2	TGTGCCAGCAGCCAAGACCCCCAAGCGGGGGGGTCAGATACGCAGTATTTT	CASSQDPQAGGSDTQYF
-	TRBV15	TRBJ2-1	TRBD1	TGTGCCACCAGCACTTACAGGGGGCGGAATGAGCAGTTCTTC	CATSTYRGRNEQFF
-	TRBV6-1	TRBJ2-1	TRBD1	TGTGCCAGCAGTGCGAACCCAGGGGGTGTGCGCAATGAGCAGTTCTTC	CASSANPGGVRNEQFF
-	TRBV28	TRBJ2-1	TRBD2	TGTGCCAGCAGTTTACCCATGAAGACCGGGACTAGCGGGGAGAGCTCCTACAATGAGCAGTTCTTC	CASSLPMKTGTSGESSYNEQFF
-	TRBV5-1	TRBJ1-2	TRBD1	TGCGCCAGCAGCCTAGCCTCAGGGGGCGGTGGTGGCTACACCTTC	CASSLASGGGGGYTF
-	TRBV2	TRBJ1-1	TRBD1	TGTGCCAGCAGTGAAAGCGGGACAGGGATTCGGAACACTGAAGCTTTCTTT	CASSESGTGIRNTEAFF
-	TRBV30	TRBJ1-5	-	TGTGCCTGGAGGGTTAAGGGGGTCTTGGGCAATCAGCCCCAGCATTTT	CAWRVKGVLGNQPQHF
-	TRBV27	TRBJ2-7	-	TGTGCCAGCAGTTCCTCGGGAGGGGGCCGATACTACGAGCAGTACTTC	CASSSSGGGRYYEQYF
few	TRBV6-6	TRBJ2-3	-	TGTGCCAGCAGTCCCTTGGATACGCAGTATTTT	CASSPLDTQYF
-	TRBV11-3	TRBJ2-2	-	TGTGCCAGCAGCTTAGTAGTCGGCAGGGGAACCGGGGAGCTGTTTTTT	CASSLVVGRGTGELFF
-	TRBV2	TRBJ1-4	-	TGTGCCAGCAGGGTCTCGAGTGCAACTAATGAAAAACTGTTTTTT	CASRVSSATNEKLFF
-	TRBV6-1	TRBJ1-2	TRBD1	TGTGCCAGCAGTGGGGGGAAGGGGAGGACAGGGGATTATGGCTACACCTTC	CASSGGKGRTGDYGYTF
-	TRBV28	TRBJ2-3	TRBD1	TGTGCCAGCAGACAGGACAGGGGGTTTGGCACAGATACGCAGTATTTT	CASRQDRGFGTDTQYF
-	TRBV2	TRBJ1-1	TRBD1	TGTGCCAGCAGTGGGCAGGGGGCGAATGAAGCTTTCTTT	CASSGQGANEAFF
-	TRBV7-3	TRBJ2-1	-	TGTGCCAGCAGCACAACCGGGACTGAGTACAATGAGCAGTTCTTC	CASSTTGTEYNEQFF
few	TRBV27	TRBJ1-1	TRBD1	TGTGCCAGCACTCCCCGGGACAGGGGCGAGGCTTTCTTT	CASTPRDRGEAFF
-	TRBV5-4	TRBJ1-6	-	TGTGCCAGCAGCATGGGCGGTCGCGGGGGAGATAATTCACCCCTCCACTTT	CASSMGGRGGDNSPLHF
-	TRBV7-2	TRBJ2-3	TRBD2	TGTGCCAGCAGCTTAGGGGGCGGGGGGGGCCGGGATACGCAGTATTTT	CASSLGGGGGRDTQYF
-	TRBV27	TRBJ2-7	TRBD1	TGTGCCAGCAGTCGACAGGGCATCGAGCAGTACTTC	CASSRQGIEQYF
-	TRBV15	TRBJ2-2	TRBD1	TGTGCCACCAGCAGAGGGACAGGGGACGTCGGGGAGCTGTTTTTT	CATSRGTGDVGELFF
-	TRBV18	TRBJ1-4	-	TGTGCCAGCTCACCCCTGAGCTCAGGGGATCCTAATGAAAAACTGTTTTTT	CASSPLSSGDPNEKLFF
few	TRBV27	TRBJ1-6	TRBD1	TGTGCCAGCAGTTTCCGGACAGGGGAGTCCTATAATTCACCCCTCCACTTT	CASSFRTGESYNSPLHF
-	TRBV5-1	TRBJ2-5	TRBD2	TGCGCCAGCAGCTTGGGGCTAGCGGGGGGACAAGAGACCCAGTACTTC	CASSLGLAGGQETQYF
-	TRBV5-1	TRBJ1-1	-	TGCGCCAGCAGCGGGGGGGCCGGATTGAACACTGAAGCTTTCTTT	CASSGGAGLNTEAFF
-	TRBV4-2	TRBJ1-4	TRBD1	TGTGCCAGCAGCCCCGGGACAGGGACGACTAATGAAAAACTGTTTTTT	CASSPGTGTTNEKLFF
few	TRBV5-8	TRBJ1-6	-	TGTGCCAGCAGCTTGGTGGCCGGGTTGGCCCTCCACTTT	CASSLVAGLALHF
-	TRBV7-9	TRBJ1-4	TRBD1	TGTGCCAGCAGCCTCGGACAGGGGGACACTAATGAAAAACTGTTTTTT	CASSLGQGDTNEKLFF
-	TRBV19	TRBJ1-4	-	TGTGCCAGTAGACTTCAGGGAATTGAAAAACTGTTTTTT	CASRLQGIEKLFF
-	TRBV30	TRBJ1-4	-	TGTGCCTGGAGTACCCTGGGGAGGGAAAAACTGTTTTTT	CAWSTLGREKLFF
-	TRBV7-2	TRBJ2-5	-	TGTGCCAGCAGCCCGGGGGGCGCAGACCGTTACTTC	CASSPGGADRYF
-	TRBV9	TRBJ1-1	-	TGTGCCAGCAGCTTCAGGGTTGACACTGAAGCTTTCTTT	CASSFRVDTEAFF
-	TRBV6-5	TRBJ1-5	-	TGTGCCAGCAGCCCACGGGGCAATCAGCCCCAGCATTTT	CASSPRGNQPQHF
few	TRBV7-2	TRBJ2-7	-	TGTGCCAGCAGCCTAGGGGCCAGCAGAGATTCCTACGAGCAGTACTTC	CASSLGASRDSYEQYF
-	TRBV6-1	TRBJ2-7	-	TGTGCCAGCGCGGCTTCCTACGAGCAGTACTTC	CASAASYEQYF
-	TRBV19	TRBJ1-5	-	TGTGCCAGTAACCCATCACCGGGGGGAGGGCAGCCCCAGCATTTT	CASNPSPGGGQPQHF
-	TRBV9	TRBJ2-1	TRBD1	TGTGCCAGCGGCGTAATAGGGACAGGGGGCGAAGATGAGCAGTTCTTC	CASGVIGTGGEDEQFF
-	TRBV4-1	TRBJ1-4	-	TGCGCCAGCAGCCAAGGGGGAAAGGGGAAAAAACTGTTTTTT	CASSQGGKGKKLFF
-	TRBV7-9	TRBJ1-2	-	TGTGCCAGCGCGGGACTGGATTCGATGGGCTACACCTTC	CASAGLDSMGYTF
-	TRBV5-4	TRBJ1-2	TRBD1	TGTGCCAGCAGCTTGAGCCTCGGAGGGGGCGTTCGTGGCTACACCTTC	CASSLSLGGGVRGYTF
-	TRBV7-9	TRBJ1-5	-	TGTGCCAGCAGCTCGGACACCTATCAGCCCCAGCATTTT	CASSSDTYQPQHF
few	TRBV5-1	TRBJ1-2	TRBD1	TGCGCCAGCAGCTTGGGTCCAGGGGGTTATGGCTACACCTTC	CASSLGPGGYGYTF
-	TRBV9	TRBJ2-7	TRBD1	TGTGCCAGCAGCGTAGGGGACAGTAACGAGCAGTACTTC	CASSVGDSNEQYF
few	TRBV5-4	TRBJ2-5	TRBD2	TGTGCCAGCAGCCTGGGACTAGCGGGGGACTGGGAGACCCAGTACTTC	CASSLGLAGDWETQYF
few	TRBV7-9	TRBJ2-1	TRBD2	TGTGCCAGCAGGGGGACTAGCGGCAATGAGCAGTTCTTC	CASRGTSGNEQFF